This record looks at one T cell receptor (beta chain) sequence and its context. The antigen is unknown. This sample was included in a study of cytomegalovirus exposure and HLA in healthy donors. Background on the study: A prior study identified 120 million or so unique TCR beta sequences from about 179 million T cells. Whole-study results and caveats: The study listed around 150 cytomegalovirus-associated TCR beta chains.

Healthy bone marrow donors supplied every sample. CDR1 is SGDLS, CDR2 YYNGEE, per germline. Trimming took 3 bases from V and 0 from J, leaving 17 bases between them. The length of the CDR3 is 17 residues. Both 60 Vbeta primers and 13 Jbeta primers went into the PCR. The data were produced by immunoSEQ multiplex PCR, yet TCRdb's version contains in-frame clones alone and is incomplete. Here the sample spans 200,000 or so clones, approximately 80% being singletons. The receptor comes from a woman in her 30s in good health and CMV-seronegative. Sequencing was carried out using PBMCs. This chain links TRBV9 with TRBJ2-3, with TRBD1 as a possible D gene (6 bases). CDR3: CASSGLATGASTDTQYF. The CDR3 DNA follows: TGTGCCAGCAGCGGGCTCGCGACAGGCGCTAGCACAGATACGCAGTATTTT.